The T cell receptor (beta chain) under discussion was sequenced for a study of blood T cell repertoires in COVID-19. Study in general: Italy, Spain and the United States were the sources of the convalescent and acute COVID-19 samples. The cDNA or gDNA used as material had been derived from T cells, B-cell-depleted T cells, or PBMCs.

As handled by the study authors: Scientists estimated how many nucleated cells there were by amplifying reference gene primers. Produced via immunoSEQ multiplex PCR; TCRdb's table is partial and in-frame only. Clone size and V and J calls were adopted from that table, with D and trimming inferred from the DNA. Seen here are fewer than 500,000 clones, more than 75% observed once, and the top ten hold more than 0.85%. This TCR was recovered from a human donor with acute or convalescent COVID-19. The donor label of this sample is uncertain. The sample taken for sequencing was peripheral blood.

The DNA for the CDR3 is TGTGCCAGCCGGACAGCTTTTAGCAATCAGCCCCAGCATTTT. Its protein product is CASRTAFSNQPQHF. This chain joins TRBV6-5 and TRBJ1-5; a possible D gene is TRBD1 (6 bases). Looked up from germline, CDR1 is MNHEY and CDR2 is SVGAGI. This CDR3 has 14 amino acids. V was shortened by 8 bases and J by 0 bases, with 11 bases between the two germline ends.